These T cell receptor beta chains were read from a single sample in a study of T cells after yellow fever vaccination. Via MiXCR, TCRdb re-called the 5' RACE reads, giving one row per CDR3 protein. The sample includes more than 95,000 distinct CDR3 sequences, more than 6.5% of them seen just once. Sequenced material: CD4+ T cells sorted from PBMCs, taken approximately 11 days after the first yellow fever vaccination. These receptors were obtained from a man aged 18 to 29 who received the YFV17D yellow fever vaccine. Each CDR3 is given with its conserved first and last residue. The order of the fields is J gene, D gene, clone size, V gene, CDR3 protein, CDR3 DNA. A D gene is named only where the DNA matches it firmly. Rows give clone size only sometimes, using once, few, many, or a class for an expanded clone.

j_call: TRBJ2-2
d_call: TRBD1
clone_size: many
v_call: TRBV7-2
cdr3_aa: CASSFSIYRGRVYTGELFF
cdr3_nt: TGTGCCAGCAGCTTTTCCATATACAGGGGGCGCGTGTACACCGGGGAGCTGTTTTTT

j_call: TRBJ1-2
d_call: TRBD1
clone_size: many
v_call: TRBV5-8
cdr3_aa: CASSLMTGISASYGYTF
cdr3_nt: TGTGCCAGCAGCTTAATGACAGGGATCTCCGCAAGCTATGGCTACACCTTC

j_call: TRBJ2-2
d_call: .
clone_size: many
v_call: TRBV7-6
cdr3_aa: CASSLKAVNTGELFF
cdr3_nt: TGTGCCAGCAGCTTAAAAGCGGTGAACACCGGGGAGCTGTTTTTT

j_call: TRBJ2-1
d_call: .
clone_size: .
v_call: TRBV7-2
cdr3_aa: CASSSQGIPYNEQFF
cdr3_nt: TGTGCCAGCAGCTCTCAGGGTATCCCCTACAATGAGCAGTTCTTC

j_call: TRBJ1-1
d_call: .
clone_size: many
v_call: TRBV12-1
cdr3_aa: CASSYGTENTEAFF
cdr3_nt: TGTGCCAGCAGCTACGGGACAGAGAACACTGAAGCTTTCTTT

j_call: TRBJ2-6
d_call: TRBD1
clone_size: many
v_call: TRBV11-2
cdr3_aa: CASSSTGAGANVLTF
cdr3_nt: TGTGCCAGCAGCTCAACAGGGGCTGGGGCCAACGTCCTGACTTTC

j_call: TRBJ2-5
d_call: TRBD2
clone_size: many
v_call: TRBV6-5
cdr3_aa: CASSYSLGGGQETQYF
cdr3_nt: TGTGCCAGCAGTTACTCCTTGGGCGGGGGCCAAGAGACCCAGTACTTC

j_call: TRBJ1-6
d_call: .
clone_size: many
v_call: TRBV12-3/TRBV12-4
cdr3_aa: CASSFAYSPLHF
cdr3_nt: TGTGCCAGCAGTTTCGCCTACTCACCCCTCCACTTT

j_call: TRBJ2-7
d_call: TRBD2
clone_size: many
v_call: TRBV5-1
cdr3_aa: CASSPGLDGYEQYF
cdr3_nt: TGCGCCAGCAGCCCGGGACTAGACGGCTACGAGCAGTACTTC

j_call: TRBJ2-1
d_call: .
clone_size: many
v_call: TRBV20-1
cdr3_aa: CSAKAAGLNEQFF
cdr3_nt: TGCAGTGCTAAGGCGGCGGGGCTCAATGAGCAGTTCTTC

j_call: TRBJ1-2
d_call: .
clone_size: many
v_call: TRBV6-1
cdr3_aa: CASSERPGYGYTF
cdr3_nt: TGTGCCAGCAGTGAACGACCCGGCTATGGCTACACCTTC

j_call: TRBJ2-2
d_call: .
clone_size: many
v_call: TRBV5-1
cdr3_aa: CASSGGPNTGELFF
cdr3_nt: TGCGCCAGCTCCGGGGGCCCGAACACCGGGGAGCTGTTTTTT

j_call: TRBJ2-1
d_call: .
clone_size: many
v_call: TRBV20-1
cdr3_aa: CSARRTTSMNEQFF
cdr3_nt: TGCAGTGCTAGACGAACCACTAGCATGAATGAGCAGTTCTTC

j_call: TRBJ2-3
d_call: TRBD1
clone_size: few
v_call: TRBV20-1
cdr3_aa: CSARRQGVGDTQYF
cdr3_nt: TGCAGTGCTAGAAGACAGGGGGTGGGAGATACGCAGTATTTT

j_call: TRBJ1-3
d_call: .
clone_size: many
v_call: TRBV15
cdr3_aa: CATSRIIAQGRHTGNTIYF
cdr3_nt: TGTGCCACCAGCAGAATTATAGCGCAGGGTCGACATACTGGAAACACCATATATTTT

j_call: TRBJ2-5
d_call: .
clone_size: many
v_call: TRBV11-2
cdr3_aa: CASSPGGGRQETQYF
cdr3_nt: TGTGCCAGCAGCCCTGGAGGGGGACGCCAAGAGACCCAGTACTTC

j_call: TRBJ1-1
d_call: TRBD1
clone_size: many
v_call: TRBV12-3/TRBV12-4
cdr3_aa: CASSFIRRQGFNTEAFF
cdr3_nt: TGTGCCAGCAGTTTTATAAGGCGACAGGGGTTCAACACTGAAGCTTTCTTT

j_call: TRBJ2-6
d_call: .
clone_size: many
v_call: TRBV6-1
cdr3_aa: CASSGDLLGAGANVLTF
cdr3_nt: TGTGCCAGCAGTGGTGACCTTTTAGGGGCTGGGGCCAACGTCCTGACTTTC

j_call: TRBJ2-3
d_call: TRBD1
clone_size: few
v_call: TRBV20-1
cdr3_aa: CSAIPGQGMYF
cdr3_nt: TGCAGTGCCATCCCGGGACAGGGAATGTATTTT

j_call: TRBJ2-3
d_call: .
clone_size: many
v_call: TRBV29-1
cdr3_aa: CSVVGIGTDTQYF
cdr3_nt: TGCAGCGTTGTGGGCATAGGCACAGATACGCAGTATTTT

j_call: TRBJ2-6
d_call: .
clone_size: few
v_call: TRBV5-1
cdr3_aa: CASSLVYSGANVLTF
cdr3_nt: TGCGCCAGCAGCTTGGTTTACTCTGGGGCCAACGTCCTGACTTTC

j_call: TRBJ1-2
d_call: .
clone_size: many
v_call: TRBV24-1
cdr3_aa: CATSVDNYGYTF
cdr3_nt: TGTGCAACTTCGGTGGACAACTATGGCTACACCTTC

j_call: TRBJ2-2
d_call: .
clone_size: many
v_call: TRBV2
cdr3_aa: CASRNEQGVGELFF
cdr3_nt: TGTGCCAGCAGGAACGAACAGGGCGTCGGGGAGCTGTTTTTT

j_call: TRBJ2-5
d_call: .
clone_size: many
v_call: TRBV4-2
cdr3_aa: CASSPRRYSPVTISETQYF
cdr3_nt: TGTGCCAGCAGCCCACGGAGATACTCCCCGGTCACAATTAGTGAGACCCAGTACTTC

j_call: TRBJ2-2
d_call: .
clone_size: many
v_call: TRBV11-2
cdr3_aa: CASSLDVGGELFF
cdr3_nt: TGTGCCAGCAGCTTGGACGTTGGAGGGGAGCTGTTTTTT

j_call: TRBJ2-2
d_call: TRBD1
clone_size: many
v_call: TRBV7-9
cdr3_aa: CASSAGGSGELFF
cdr3_nt: TGTGCCAGCAGCGCAGGGGGTTCCGGGGAGCTGTTTTTT

j_call: TRBJ1-5
d_call: .
clone_size: many
v_call: TRBV15
cdr3_aa: CATSRDREDYSNQPQHF
cdr3_nt: TGTGCCACCAGCAGAGATCGAGAAGACTATAGCAATCAGCCCCAGCATTTT

j_call: TRBJ2-1
d_call: TRBD2
clone_size: many
v_call: TRBV4-2
cdr3_aa: CASSRNLGLADNEQFF
cdr3_nt: TGTGCCAGCAGTCGCAACCTGGGACTAGCGGATAATGAGCAGTTCTTC

j_call: TRBJ1-1
d_call: TRBD1
clone_size: many
v_call: TRBV11-1
cdr3_aa: CASSSGTANTEAFF
cdr3_nt: TGTGCCAGCAGCTCCGGGACAGCGAACACTGAAGCTTTCTTT

j_call: TRBJ2-2
d_call: TRBD1
clone_size: .
v_call: TRBV5-4
cdr3_aa: CASSAGQGVGELFF
cdr3_nt: TGTGCCAGCAGCGCGGGACAGGGTGTCGGGGAGCTGTTTTTT

j_call: TRBJ1-2
d_call: .
clone_size: few
v_call: TRBV12-3/TRBV12-4
cdr3_aa: CASKGGAYYGYTF
cdr3_nt: TGTGCCAGCAAGGGCGGGGCCTACTATGGCTACACCTTC

j_call: TRBJ1-2
d_call: .
clone_size: few
v_call: TRBV5-1
cdr3_aa: CASSLDGSYNGGYTF
cdr3_nt: TGCGCCAGCAGCTTGGATGGGTCCTATAATGGTGGCTACACCTTC

j_call: TRBJ1-1
d_call: .
clone_size: .
v_call: TRBV5-1
cdr3_aa: CASSLGRGMNTEAFF
cdr3_nt: TGCGCCAGCAGCTTGGGAAGGGGAATGAACACTGAAGCTTTCTTT

j_call: TRBJ1-1
d_call: .
clone_size: many
v_call: TRBV7-2
cdr3_aa: CASSLANAGNTEAFF
cdr3_nt: TGTGCCAGCAGCTTAGCAAATGCAGGGAACACTGAAGCTTTCTTT

j_call: TRBJ1-5
d_call: TRBD1
clone_size: many
v_call: TRBV12-3/TRBV12-4
cdr3_aa: CASSGDRGWGQPQHF
cdr3_nt: TGTGCCAGCAGTGGAGACAGGGGATGGGGCCAGCCCCAGCATTTT

j_call: TRBJ1-2
d_call: TRBD1
clone_size: many
v_call: TRBV10-3
cdr3_aa: CAINPGQGFPTYGYTF
cdr3_nt: TGTGCCATCAATCCGGGACAGGGGTTTCCTACCTATGGCTACACCTTC

j_call: TRBJ2-5
d_call: TRBD2
clone_size: few
v_call: TRBV7-2
cdr3_aa: CASSGGAGVRETQYF
cdr3_nt: TGTGCCAGCAGCGGTGGAGCGGGGGTCCGGGAGACCCAGTACTTC

j_call: TRBJ2-7
d_call: .
clone_size: many
v_call: TRBV7-9
cdr3_aa: CASGGLLNEQYF
cdr3_nt: TGTGCCAGCGGCGGTTTGCTTAACGAGCAGTACTTC

j_call: TRBJ1-2
d_call: .
clone_size: few
v_call: TRBV30
cdr3_aa: CAWSPSANYGYTF
cdr3_nt: TGTGCCTGGAGTCCCAGCGCTAACTATGGCTACACCTTC